The 13 T cell receptor beta chains reported below all come from one sample, sequenced in a study of technical replicates of blood from a few donors (dated by TCRdb to the late 2010s). The method was the immunoSEQ multiplex PCR assay. TCRdb provides this immuneACCESS table in a form limited to in-frame rearrangements. Some clones are lacking; in checked studies, under half of them reflect an unresolved V gene, and why the rest are absent is not known. The sample contains about 80,000 clones, approximately 97% of them found a single time. The leading ten clones occupy more than 0.15% of the sample. Sequences were obtained from T cells isolated from PBMCs. The source is a human donor in good health.

This clone has a single count. V gene TRBV11-3 combines with J gene TRBJ2-7; D is possibly TRBD2 (5 bases). V dropped 6 bases and J dropped 2 bases, with 11 bases sitting between them. Germline V gene data show CDR1 as SGHNT and CDR2 as YENEEA. The CDR3 extends over 13 amino acids. The CDR3 loop is CASSLGLTYEQYF. Here the CDR3 DNA reads TGTGCCAGCAGTCTCGGACTTACCTACGAGCAGTACTTC.

The chain carries TRBV28 and TRBJ1-2, with 8 bases that match TRBD1. Germline-derived CDR1 and CDR2 are MDHEN and SYDVKM. V shed 6 bases, J shed 2 bases, and the junction held 5 bases outside the gene matches. The CDR3 loop spans 14 amino acids. The DNA of the CDR3 is TGTGCCAGCAGCCTTGGGGACAGGAACTATGGCTACACCTTC. It codes for CASSLGDRNYGYTF.

The gene calls are TRBV10-1 and TRBJ2-1, with 12 bases lining up with TRBD2. V gave up 4 bases and J gave up 3 bases; unmatched junction bases: 7. Germline V gene sequence: CDR1 WNHNN, CDR2 SYGVQD (reference sequence). CDR3 length: 17 amino acids. The chain's CDR3 is CASSAPGLAGSYNEQFF. The CDR3 bases are TGCGCCAGCAGTGCACCGGGACTAGCGGGCAGCTACAATGAGCAGTTCTTC.

This clone has only one observation. This chain connects TRBV19 to TRBJ2-7; tentative D call: TRBD2 (5 bases). The CDR3 covers 14 residues. Per the germline V gene, CDR1 is LNHDA and CDR2 is SQIVND (reference sequence). The V gene lost 1 base and the J gene lost 2 bases, with 9 bases spanning the gap. The CDR3 sequence is CASSIVDGTYEQYF. The CDR3 DNA reads as TGTGCCAGTAGTATAGTAGACGGGACCTACGAGCAGTACTTC.

The CDR3 sequence: CASIRLAGTDTQYF. The CDR3 nucleotides are TGTGCCAGCATCAGACTAGCGGGAACAGATACGCAGTATTTT. The rearrangement joins TRBV2 to TRBJ2-3; TRBD2 matches at 11 bases. The germline gives CDR1 SNHLY, CDR2 FYNNEI. V trimming: 7 bases; J trimming: 3 bases; junction bases outside the gene matches: 3. The CDR3 has 14 amino acids.

The V gene is TRBV30, the J gene TRBJ1-2; D not certain. Germline V gives CDR1 GTSNPN, CDR2 SVGIG (reference sequence). The CDR3 contains 13 residues. V was pared by 2 bases and J by 3 bases, with 10 bases between. The CDR3 coding sequence is TGTGCCTGGAGTTCGGGGATCTACTATGGCTACACCTTC. It codes for CAWSSGIYYGYTF.

The V call is TRBV5-1, the J call TRBJ1-2; 9 positions match TRBD1. This CDR3 spans 15 amino acids. CDR1 SGHRS and CDR2 YFSETQ come from the germline V gene. The trim removed 5 bases at V and 5 bases at J, leaving 10 bases unmatched. CDR3 sequence: CASSPGTGPAYGYTF. The CDR3 DNA is TGCGCCAGCAGTCCCGGGACAGGGCCTGCTTATGGCTACACCTTC.

This clone has only one observation. The chain has TRBV5-1 and TRBJ2-2; TRBD1 is a possible D gene (6 bases). In germline, CDR1 is SGHRS, CDR2 YFSETQ. With 3 bases removed from V and 0 bases from J, the gap between germline ends came to 18 bases. The CDR3 covers 18 residues. The CDR3 here is CASSWDGVGGPNTGELFF. In DNA form, the CDR3 reads TGCGCCAGCAGCTGGGATGGGGTTGGGGGCCCGAACACCGGGGAGCTGTTTTTT.

This rearrangement joins TRBV7-6 to TRBJ2-3; 9 bases agree with TRBD1. Germline-derived CDR1 and CDR2 are SGHVS and FNYEAQ. Trimming took 5 bases from V and 3 from J; bases not matched to a gene: 6. This CDR3 comprises 15 residues. The CDR3 DNA sequence: TGTGCCAGCAGCGCGACAGGGGGGGCAACAGATACGCAGTATTTT. Amino acid sequence: CASSATGGATDTQYF.

The V and J genes are TRBV27 and TRBJ2-2; D is possibly TRBD2 (6 bases). Germline V gives CDR1 MNHEY, CDR2 SMNVEV (reference sequence). The CDR3 runs 14 residues. With 8 bases removed from V and 9 bases from J, the gap between germline ends came to 19 bases. CDR3 bases: TGTGCCAGCTCTAGGGCGGGGATCCGCCGGGAGCTGTTTTTT. This codes for CASSRAGIRRELFF.

The CDR3 DNA reads TGTGCCAGCAGGAACAGGGGGTTGGACCCCTGGTCCTACGAGCAGTACTTC. It is translated as CASRNRGLDPWSYEQYF. The chain employs TRBV27 and TRBJ2-7; 8 bases map to TRBD1. Germline V CDR1 and CDR2: MNHEY, SMNVEV (reference sequence). V shed 6 bases and J 1 base; nucleotides not matched to a gene: 14. The CDR3 is 17 residues long.

The CDR3 loop reads CASSRETGSGVEAFF. The CDR3 DNA is TGTGCCAGCTCGCGCGAAACAGGGTCGGGTGTGGAAGCTTTCTTT. The rearrangement joins TRBV18 to TRBJ1-1; the D gene is possibly TRBD1 (6 bases). CDR3 length: 15 residues. Trimming pared 6 bases from V and 8 bases from J, leaving 22 bases between. Germline CDR1 and CDR2: KGHSH and LQKENI.

The CDR3 region has the DNA TGTGCCAGTAACCCCGACCGGGACAGGGGGACAGCTTTCTTT. It translates to CASNPDRDRGTAFF. This rearrangement joins TRBV19 to TRBJ1-1, with 11 bases aligning to TRBD1. With V trimmed by 7 bases and J by 10 bases, 11 bases remained unmatched. CDR3 size: 14 residues. Germline CDR1 and CDR2: LNHDA and SQIVND (reference sequence). The full variable domain, rest sourced from reference TRBV19 and TRBJ1-1, is DGGITQSPKYLFRKEGQNVTLSCEQNLNHDAMYWYRQDPGQGLRLIYYSQIVNDFQKGDIAEGYSVSREKKESFPLTVTSAQKNPTAFYLCASNPDRDRGTAFFGQGTRLTVV.